The clone carrying this T cell receptor beta chain was recorded a few times. Its target is not known. One base away lies a much larger clone, so this may be a sequencing read error. The data stem from a study of breast tumors, draining lymph nodes, adjacent tissues. General study findings and limits: Tumor repertoires ranked between lymph nodes and nontumor tissue in diversity, with V and J gene preferences. Luminal-like breast cancer showed significantly higher tumor–nontumor repertoire similarity than basal-like.

Germline CDR1 and CDR2: SGHNT and YENEEA. Trimming shortened V by 2 bases and J by 6 bases, and 11 bases separated the two germline ends. The CDR3 contains 13 residues. Breast cancer patients provided tissue from their axillary draining lymph nodes. TCRdb reanalysed the multiplex PCR reads using MiXCR and keeps one entry per CDR3 protein. This sample has about 89,000 distinct CDR3 sequences, with roughly 30% found just once. The sequence was obtained from a female donor with breast cancer. Some clones in this sample may be carry-over from other donors' samples. J is TRBJ2-7 and V is TRBV11-3; D uncertain. Sequenced sample: axillary lymph node tissue. The CDR3 reads CASSLNLPSEQYF. The CDR3 DNA sequence: TGTGCCAGCAGCTTAAATTTGCCCTCCGAGCAGTACTTC.